The sequence of this T cell receptor beta chain was determined in a study of cytomegalovirus exposure and HLA in healthy donors. Study-level findings and limits: Most of the TCR beta V segments (in an earlier analysis) were productive either about 90% or about 30% of the time. Researchers reported in a later analysis that a missense DCLRE1C variant was tied to TCR beta V- and J-gene trimming.

Trimming pared 4 bases from V and 7 bases from J, leaving 13 bases between. This CDR3 has 13 amino acids. Germline values: CDR1 SGHTA, CDR2 FQGNSA. In the case of this clone: Its antigen is undetermined.

With 60 Vbeta and 13 Jbeta primers, the PCR was carried out. TCRdb keeps only in-frame clones here, not all; method: immunoSEQ multiplex PCR. The sample consists of approximately 150,000 clones, 76% of them appearing once. The receptor comes from a woman aged 35 to 49 in good health and CMV-seronegative. The genes are TRBV7-2 and TRBJ1-1, with D unresolved. Sequencing was done on a sample of PBMCs. The CDR3 bases are TGTGCCAGCAGCTCCTCGGGAGGTTATGAAGCTTTCTTT. Encoded protein: CASSSSGGYEAFF.